The 18 T cell receptor beta chains given below trace back to one sample, sequenced in a study of T cells in localized non-small cell lung cancer. The repertoire was sequenced with immunoSEQ multiplex PCR; TCRdb's copy has only in-frame clones and lacks some. The top ten clones hold approximately 6.3% of a sample with some 24,000 clones, approximately 83% of them seen once. Sequencing used peripheral blood, obtained before any cancer treatment. These receptors all come from a male donor at least 60 years old with stage II squamous cell lung carcinoma.

J is TRBJ2-2 and V is TRBV15; D might be TRBD1 or TRBD2, each matching 5 bases. The germline V gene has CDR1 LNHNV and CDR2 YYDKDF (reference sequence). Trimming stripped 3 bases from V and 5 bases from J, with 7 bases between. CDR3 length: 13 residues. The chain's CDR3 is CATSRGTTGELFF. As DNA, the CDR3 is TGTGCCACCAGCAGGGGGACGACCGGGGAGCTGTTTTTT. Based on the CDR3 plus reference TRBV15 and TRBJ2-2, the full variable domain is DAMVIQNPRYQVTQFGKPVTLSCSQTLNHNVMYWYQQKSSQAPKLLFHYYDKDFNNEADTPDNFQSRRPNTSFCFLDIRSPGLGDTAMYLCATSRGTTGELFFGEGSRLTVL.

The CDR3 nucleotides read TGTGCCAGTAGTACCAGGACAGGCCTCTCCCCCCTCCACTTT. Its protein is CASSTRTGLSPLHF. The V and J genes are TRBV19 and TRBJ1-6; 7 bases match TRBD1. Trimming at V came to 4 bases and at J to 13 bases, leaving 10 bases not matched to a gene. This CDR3 has 14 residues. The germline gives CDR1 LNHDA, CDR2 SQIVND (reference sequence).

The gene calls are TRBV21-1 and TRBJ2-3; the table gives TRBD2 as D, unverified against the DNA. TRBV21-1 is listed as a pseudogene. There are 17 residues in the CDR3. In nucleotides, the CDR3 is TGTGCCAGCAGCAAGTCCCCGGTGGGGGGGTACACAGATACGCAGTATTTT. Amino acid sequence: CASSKSPVGGYTDTQYF.

This chain links TRBV30 with TRBJ2-7; D call uncertain. CDR3 length: 13 amino acids. The V end was cut by 0 bases, the J end by 2 bases, with 8 bases between. CDR1 and CDR2 from the germline V gene are GTSNPN and SVGIG (reference sequence). CDR3 protein: CAWSVATTYEQYF. CDR3 in DNA: TGTGCCTGGAGTGTAGCTACCACCTACGAGCAGTACTTC.

The rearrangement joins TRBV7-3 to TRBJ2-2, with 11 bases lining up with TRBD2. The germline V gene has CDR1 SGHTA and CDR2 FQGTGA. Unmatched junction bases numbered 7, after V lost 5 bases and J lost 5 bases. This CDR3 is 16 amino acids long. In DNA form, the CDR3 reads TGTGCCAGCAGCCCTACTCTAGCGGGAGGAACCGGGGAGCTGTTTTTT. It is translated as CASSPTLAGGTGELFF.

In this sample, this clone turned up a few times. This chain links TRBV10-3 with TRBJ2-3, with D possibly being TRBD1 (6 bases). V lost 4 bases and J 6 bases, leaving 17 bases between the germline ends. The CDR3 is 15 residues long. The germline V gene has CDR1 ENHRY and CDR2 SYGVKD. The CDR3 DNA reads as TGTGCCATCAGTGGGATACAGGGTGATCCGGATACGCAGTATTTT. This sequence encodes CAISGIQGDPDTQYF.

The gene calls are TRBV10-3 and TRBJ2-5; either TRBD1 or TRBD2 may fit D (5 bases each). The CDR3 contains 12 residues. The ends were cut back, 11 bases at V and 4 bases at J, with 14 bases in the middle. The germline CDR1 and CDR2 sequences are ENHRY and SYGVKD. For the CDR3, the DNA is TGTGCCGTGAGGGGTGCGGGAGAGACCCAGTACTTC. Protein sequence: CAVRGAGETQYF.

The genes are TRBV7-2 and TRBJ1-2; the D is unclear. The V end lost 3 bases, the J end lost 2 bases, and 10 bases lay between the germline ends. CDR3 length: 14 residues. Germline lookup yields CDR1 SGHTA and CDR2 FQGNSA. The CDR3 DNA sequence: TGTGCCAGCAGCTTCGGCGGATCGAACTATGGCTACACCTTC. Protein: CASSFGGSNYGYTF.

This sequence joins TRBV19 and TRBJ1-1; possible D gene TRBD1, 6 bases. The CDR3 has 16 amino acids. V lost 6 bases and J 0 bases, leaving 17 bases between the germline ends. The germline CDR1 and CDR2 sequences are LNHDA and SQIVND (reference sequence). CDR3 residues: CASSDNLGGLNTEAFF. The CDR3 DNA reads as TGTGCCAGTAGCGACAACTTGGGGGGGCTGAACACTGAAGCTTTCTTT.

The chain couples TRBV29-1 to TRBJ2-1; 8 nucleotides line up with TRBD2. J lost 7 bases, V lost 4 bases, and 9 bases had no gene match. Germline assignment: CDR1 SQVTM and CDR2 ANQGSEA. The CDR3 is 14 amino acids. CDR3 loop: CSVGGGGIRNEQFF. The DNA for the CDR3 is TGCAGCGTTGGAGGCGGGGGGATCAGGAATGAGCAGTTCTTC.

V gene TRBV4-3 combines with J gene TRBJ2-5; D may correspond to TRBD1 or TRBD2 (6 bases each). Looked up from germline, CDR1 is LGHNA and CDR2 is YSLEER. CDR3 length: 15 residues. Trimming took 3 bases from V and 1 from J, leaving 12 bases between them. The CDR3 loop reads CASSQGGGGQETQYF. The CDR3 nucleotides read TGCGCCAGCAGCCAGGGCGGAGGGGGCCAAGAGACCCAGTACTTC.

The chain employs TRBV19 and TRBJ2-3; a weak D match, TRBD1 (8 bases). Per germline, CDR1 LNHDA and CDR2 SQIVND (reference sequence). The CDR3 runs to 16 residues. V lost 5 bases to trimming and J lost 5 bases, with 20 bases between them. The CDR3 bases are TGTGCCAGTAGTCTTCCTGGACAGGGAGGGGGAGATACGCAGTATTTT. This translates into CASSLPGQGGGDTQYF.

This chain connects TRBV11-3 to TRBJ1-4, with a possible D match to TRBD1 (5 bases). V lost 5 bases to trimming and J lost 3 bases, with 10 bases between them. The germline V gene encodes CDR1 SGHNT and CDR2 YENEEA. The CDR3 consists of 14 residues. The CDR3 DNA reads TGTGCCAGCAGCCTGGGACGGTCTAATGAAAAACTGTTTTTT. It encodes CASSLGRSNEKLFF.

The chain links TRBV6-1 to TRBJ1-1; possibly TRBD1 for D (5 bases). The V gene lost 0 bases and the J gene lost 10 bases, with 12 bases spanning the gap. This CDR3 has 13 amino acids. Germline CDR1 MNHNS, CDR2 SASEGT. CDR3 sequence reads: CASSEAARGGAFF. The CDR3 DNA follows: TGTGCCAGCAGTGAAGCCGCACGGGGCGGAGCTTTCTTT.

This chain uses TRBV2 with TRBJ2-3, with TRBD2 matching 8 bases. Germline lookup yields CDR1 SNHLY and CDR2 FYNNEI. The CDR3 consists of 19 residues. After removal of 0 bases from V and 0 bases from J, the junction contained 11 bases not matched to a gene. CDR3 sequence reads: CASSEALGLGRGSTDTQYF. The CDR3 DNA follows: TGTGCCAGCAGTGAAGCGCTGGGACTAGGACGGGGTAGCACAGATACGCAGTATTTT.

V usage is TRBV4-3 and J usage is TRBJ1-2; D may be TRBD1 (6 bases). The germline V gene has CDR1 LGHNA and CDR2 YSLEER. This CDR3 is 14 amino acids long. The V end lost 0 bases, the J end lost 7 bases, and 12 bases lay between the germline ends. CDR3 loop: CASSQDAVGGGYTF. The CDR3 nucleotides are TGCGCCAGCAGCCAAGATGCGGTAGGGGGTGGCTACACCTTC.

V gene TRBV6-5 combines with J gene TRBJ1-2; D perhaps matches TRBD1 (6 bases). V was trimmed by 5 bases and J by 2 bases, leaving 12 bases between them. Germline CDR1 and CDR2: MNHEY and SVGAGI. The CDR3 is 14 residues long. CDR3 DNA sequence: TGTGCCAGCAGTAAACAGGGAACCAACTATGGCTACACCTTC. Protein sequence: CASSKQGTNYGYTF.

This clone showed up just once. This chain joins TRBV7-3 and TRBJ2-1, with D possibly TRBD1 on 6 matching bases. The CDR3 has 15 residues. Germline V CDR1 and CDR2: SGHTA, FQGTGA. V was trimmed by 5 bases and J by 0 bases, leaving 11 bases between them. CDR3 in amino acids: CASSPRQVSYNEQFF. In nucleotides, the CDR3 is TGTGCCAGCAGCCCCCGACAGGTCTCCTACAATGAGCAGTTCTTC. Full variable domain (remainder filled in from reference TRBV7-3 and TRBJ2-1): GAGVSQTPSNKVTEKGKYVELRCDPISGHTALYWYRQSLGQGPEFLIYFQGTGAADDSGLPNDRFFAVRPEGSVSTLKIQRTERGDSAVYLCASSPRQVSYNEQFFGPGTRLTVL.